Sequencing of this T cell receptor (beta chain) was carried out in a study of vaccination and CD4 T cells after COVID-19. The CDR3 length is 15 residues. Germline V CDR1 and CDR2: SGHNT, YENEEA. V was pared by 3 bases and J by 2 bases, with 1 base of the junction left unmatched. Sequencing of cultured CD4+ T cell DNA used the Oncomine TCR Beta short-read assay. MiXCR, run by TCRdb on the PCR reads, gives a single entry per CDR3 protein. Seen here are around 21,000 distinct CDR3 sequences, approximately 50% observed once, and the top ten hold about 8.2%. Documented treatment: approximately 9-day PBMC culture with coronavirus spike peptide pools or control peptides (ViraFEST assay). This clonotype was seen a handful of times. Antigen unknown.

This receptor was taken from a human donor who had recovered from COVID-19. J is TRBJ2-6 and V is TRBV11-3, with 7 bases that match TRBD2. Sequencing input: CD4+ T cells from blood, cultured in vitro. CDR3: CASSLGGAGANVLTF. CDR3 DNA: TGTGCCAGCAGCTTGGGGGGGGCTGGGGCCAACGTCCTGACTTTC.